The 21 T cell receptor beta chains presented below share a single source sample, sequenced in a study of T cell repertoires in cytomegalovirus infection. MiXCR, applied by TCRdb to the reads, yields one record per CDR3 protein. Of a few hundred thousand distinct CDR3 sequences listed, 26% are singletons. The sequenced material came from PBMCs. The receptors here all came from a human donor in good health (CMV status not recorded). Some clones in this sample may be carry-over from other donors' samples.

This clonotype has just a few counts. V gene TRBV10-3 combines with J gene TRBJ1-2; D is perhaps TRBD1 (5 bases). Germline lookup yields CDR1 ENHRY and CDR2 SYGVKD. There are 17 residues in the CDR3. V shed 0 bases and J shed 5 bases, with 19 bases lying between them. As DNA, the CDR3 is TGTGCCATCAGTGAGTCGACGGGACGGTTCTCCAGTTATGGCTACACCTTC. It is translated as CAISESTGRFSSYGYTF.

This clonotype was picked up a small number of times. The chain couples TRBV20-1 to TRBJ1-1, with TRBD1 identical over 7 bases. Germline loops: CDR1 DFQATT, CDR2 SNEGSKA (reference sequence). This CDR3 spans 12 amino acids. The V segment lost 2 bases and the J segment 4 bases; nucleotides outside the gene matches: 1. The CDR3 coding sequence is TGCAGTGCTAGACGGGACAGCACTGAAGCTTTCTTT. Translating it yields CSARRDSTEAFF.

This clonotype was recorded only once. This rearrangement joins TRBV20-1 to TRBJ2-1, with 12 positions matching TRBD2. V was clipped by 3 bases and J by 1 base; unmatched bases: 22. Germline CDR1 and CDR2: DFQATT and SNEGSKA (reference sequence). This CDR3 contains 22 residues. The CDR3 DNA follows: TGCAGTGCTAGTGTTCGCACAACTTTGACTAGCGGGAGTAGTACGTCCTACAATGAGCAGTTCTTC. Its translation is CSASVRTTLTSGSSTSYNEQFF.

This clonotype appeared a few times. Here the CDR3 reads CASRGGPDGNTIYF. The CDR3 DNA is TGTGCTTCGAGGGGGGGCCCCGATGGAAACACCATATATTTT. The chain employs TRBV30 and TRBJ1-3, with D maybe TRBD1 (6 bases). This CDR3 comprises 14 residues. Germline assignment: CDR1 GTSNPN and CDR2 SVGIG (reference sequence).

This clonotype turned up a few times. V gene TRBV10-3 combines with J gene TRBJ2-2; D ambiguous. The CDR3 length is 16 residues. CDR1 and CDR2 (germline): ENHRY, SYGVKD. Between the trimmed V and J ends, which lost 0 bases and 2 bases, there was a span of 10 bases. CDR3 bases: TGTGCCATCAGTGAGTCGGTTAGGAGTAACACCGGGGAGCTGTTTTTT. It encodes CAISESVRSNTGELFF.

This clonotype has at least ten counts. The chain is built from TRBV11-3 and TRBJ2-1; 9 nucleotides agree with TRBD2. Germline V gene sequence: CDR1 SGHNT, CDR2 YENEEA. V shed 4 bases and J 3 bases; nucleotides not matched to a gene: 7. CDR3 length: 16 residues. In DNA, the CDR3 is TGTGCCAGCAGCTCCCCGGGGACTAGCTACTACAATGAGCAGTTCTTC. It specifies CASSSPGTSYYNEQFF.

The V and J genes are TRBV28 and TRBJ1-3; D gene unclear. This CDR3 is 16 amino acids long. The ends were cut back, 5 bases at V and 2 bases at J, with 16 bases in the middle. The V gene's germline CDR1 is MDHEN and CDR2 SYDVKM. For the CDR3, the DNA is TGTGCCAGCAGTCCAGACCCAGTAACTCCTGGAAACACCATATATTTT. Translation: CASSPDPVTPGNTIYF. The complete variable domain, with remaining parts taken from reference TRBV28 and TRBJ1-3, reads DVKVTQSSRYLVKRTGEKVFLECVQDMDHENMFWYRQDPGLGLRLIYFSYDVKMKEKGDIPEGYSVSREKKERFSLILESASTNQTSMYLCASSPDPVTPGNTIYFGEGSWLTVV.

This clonotype has only a few counts. The CDR3 DNA follows: TGTGCCAGCAACTCAAGAGAGGATGGCTACACCTTC. It is translated as CASNSREDGYTF. The gene calls are TRBV28 and TRBJ1-2; unclear D gene. The germline V gene has CDR1 MDHEN and CDR2 SYDVKM. The CDR3 runs 12 residues. Trimming removed 7 bases from V and 6 bases from J, with 12 bases in between.

This clonotype was observed a handful of times. J is TRBJ1-2 and V is TRBV7-2; D call uncertain. Deletions cut 4 bases from V and 6 bases from J, with 18 bases between. CDR3 length equals 15 residues. Looked up from germline, CDR1 is SGHTA and CDR2 is FQGNSA. CDR3 sequence: CASSSAWGARDGYTF. In nucleotides, the CDR3 is TGTGCCAGCAGCTCCGCGTGGGGTGCCCGGGATGGCTACACCTTC.

The rearrangement joins TRBV6-5 to TRBJ2-5; TRBD2 agrees at 12 bases. The CDR3 contains 15 residues. The V gene end was trimmed by 5 bases and the J gene end by 1 base; junction bases not matched to a gene: 2. Germline V gene lookup returns CDR1 MNHEY and CDR2 SVGAGI. The CDR3 protein is CASSRLAGVQETQYF. The CDR3 DNA is TGTGCCAGCAGTCGACTAGCGGGGGTCCAAGAGACCCAGTACTTC.

This clonotype was seen only a few times. V usage is TRBV4-1 and J usage is TRBJ2-7; tentatively, D is TRBD1 or TRBD2 (5 bases each). Germline loops: CDR1 MGHRA, CDR2 YSYEKL. Trimming took off 5 bases at V and 7 bases at J, with 21 bases between the two ends. The length of the CDR3 is 15 residues. This CDR3 reads CASSSQPGTPEEQYV. The CDR3 DNA is TGCGCCAGCAGCTCCCAACCGGGGACCCCGGAGGAGCAGTACGTC.

This clonotype came up a few times. CDR3 DNA sequence: TGTGCCAGCAGCTTGTCGGCAGGCACAGCCAATGAAAAACTGTTTTTT. Its translation: CASSLSAGTANEKLFF. This sequence joins TRBV11-2 and TRBJ1-4, with D hard to call. V was clipped by 3 bases and J by 5 bases, with 16 bases between them. This CDR3 comprises 16 residues. The germline V gene has CDR1 SGHAT and CDR2 FQNNGV.

This clonotype was seen more than once but under ten times. The chain combines TRBV20-1 with TRBJ2-3; 9 nucleotides match TRBD2. CDR1 and CDR2 (germline): DFQATT, SNEGSKA (reference sequence). Losses at the gene ends were 3 bases for V and 4 bases for J; bases not matched to a gene: 8. There are 15 residues in the CDR3. CDR3 nucleotide sequence: TGCAGTGCTAGGATGGCTAGCGGGATCGCAGATACGCAGTATTTT. Residues: CSARMASGIADTQYF.

This chain links TRBV19 with TRBJ2-1; 11 bases are a match to TRBD2. Losses at the gene ends were 1 base for V and 8 bases for J; bases not matched to a gene: 10. Germline-derived CDR1 and CDR2 are LNHDA and SQIVND (reference sequence). The CDR3 length is 17 residues. CDR3 sequence (DNA): TGTGCCAGTAGTATAGTAGCGGGAGGGCCCGGGGGCTATGAGCAGTTCTTC. The encoded protein is CASSIVAGGPGGYEQFF.

The rearrangement links TRBV27 to TRBJ1-2, with D perhaps TRBD1 (5 bases). The CDR3 totals 11 residues. V lost 11 bases, J lost 2 bases, and 9 bases lay in between. From germline, CDR1 is MNHEY and CDR2 SMNVEV (reference sequence). The CDR3 nucleotides read TGTGCCTCCCGGGGCAACTATGGCTACACCTTC. Translating it yields CASRGNYGYTF.

The sample holds a few counts of this clonotype. This chain joins TRBV2 and TRBJ1-5; 11 bases match TRBD1. The CDR3 is 15 amino acids. The trim removed 6 bases at V and 6 bases at J, leaving 7 bases unmatched. The germline V gene encodes CDR1 SNHLY and CDR2 FYNNEI. CDR3 protein: CASSMDRGRPQPQHF. The CDR3, as DNA: TGTGCCAGCAGCATGGACAGGGGGCGTCCTCAGCCCCAGCATTTT.

The chain employs TRBV20-1 and TRBJ2-5, with D perhaps TRBD2 (5 bases). This CDR3 spans 14 amino acids. V gave up 6 bases and J gave up 5 bases, with 19 bases separating them. Per the germline V gene, CDR1 is DFQATT and CDR2 is SNEGSKA (reference sequence). Here the CDR3 reads CSAPETGRWETQYF. Here the CDR3 DNA reads TGCAGTGCCCCCGAGACGGGGAGATGGGAGACCCAGTACTTC.

There are many counts of this clonotype. The chain has TRBV7-8 and TRBJ1-4; no clear D. Per germline, CDR1 SGHVS and CDR2 FQNEAQ. The CDR3 length is 16 residues. The ends were cut back, 2 bases at V and 0 bases at J, with 10 bases in the middle. CDR3 in amino acids: CASSLSGIPTNEKLFF. DNA of the CDR3: TGTGCCAGCAGCTTAAGTGGAATCCCAACTAATGAAAAACTGTTTTTT.

This clonotype was picked up a small number of times. The chain joins TRBV6-1 to TRBJ2-5; the match to TRBD1 covers 7 bases. CDR1 and CDR2 from the germline V gene are MNHNS and SASEGT. CDR3 length: 15 amino acids. The trim removed 1 base at V and 4 bases at J, leaving 6 bases unmatched. Here the CDR3 DNA reads TGTGCCAGCAGTGAAGAAGGGGGCCGGGGAGAGACCCAGTACTTC. The encoded protein is CASSEEGGRGETQYF.

Ten or more counts support this clonotype. The V gene is TRBV7-9, the J gene TRBJ2-7, with 7 bases matching TRBD1. This CDR3 is 12 amino acids long. V was pared by 2 bases and J by 6 bases, with 1 base of the junction left unmatched. Germline CDR1 and CDR2: SEHNR and FQNEAQ (reference sequence). CDR3 nucleotide sequence: TGTGCCAGCAGCTTACAGGGGGTCGAGCAGTACGTC. Protein product: CASSLQGVEQYV.

Notes on this clonotype: A much larger clone differs by one base, so this may be a read error. Lacking the conserved final phenylalanine or tryptophan, this CDR3 likely reflects a read error. V and J are TRBV7-2 and TRBJ2-1, with TRBD2 identical over 11 bases. With 5 bases clipped from V and 7 bases from J, the junction kept 7 bases outside the gene matches. The CDR3 runs to 15 residues. Germline lookup yields CDR1 SGHTA and CDR2 FQGNSA. The chain's CDR3 is CASSPQTSGANEQFL. For the CDR3, the DNA is TGTGCCAGCAGCCCGCAGACTAGCGGGGCGAATGAGCAGTTCCTC.